These T cell receptor beta chains were read from a single sample in a study of shared clonotypes between healthy human individuals. Method: immunoSEQ multiplex PCR; TCRdb's copy keeps in-frame clones and lacks some. The sample records around 720,000 clones, roughly 73% being singletons. Material: memory CD4+ T cells sorted from blood. These receptors all come from a woman in her twenties or thirties in good health. The CDR3 runs from the conserved cysteine through the conserved F or W. The D gene is left open where the match is weak. Clone sizes are given selectively: once, few, many, or a class where the clone is expanded.

j_gene	abundance	v_gene	d_gene	CDR3nt	CDR3aa
TRBJ2-1	.	TRBV5-6	TRBD2	TGTGCCAGCAGCCGTCGGACTAGCGGGGCCCCGAATGAGCAGTTCTTC	CASSRRTSGAPNEQFF
TRBJ1-4	many	TRBV28	TRBD1	TGTGCCAGCAGTTCCTATTCCGACAGGGGAGGAAGCGAAAAACTGTTTTTT	CASSSYSDRGGSEKLFF
TRBJ1-5	few	TRBV28	.	TGTGCCAGCACCCTTGGCGGGAATAGCAATCAGCCCCAGCATTTT	CASTLGGNSNQPQHF
TRBJ2-3	.	TRBV11-2	.	TGTGCCAGCAGCCCTTCCTATACGCAGTATTTT	CASSPSYTQYF
TRBJ1-2	.	TRBV4-2	.	TGTGCCAGCAGCCAAGAGAGCGGGTATGGCTACACCTTC	CASSQESGYGYTF
TRBJ2-3	.	TRBV7-6	.	TGTGCCAGCAGCTTGATAAACAGGGCAGATAGCACAGATACGCAGTATTTT	CASSLINRADSTDTQYF
TRBJ2-7	.	TRBV28	.	TGTGCCAGCAGTTCCGGGGACTCCCTGTACTTC	CASSSGDSLYF
TRBJ1-2	.	TRBV7-9	TRBD1	TGTGCCAGCAGCTTACACACAGGGGTCGACTATGGCTACACCTTC	CASSLHTGVDYGYTF
TRBJ1-4	.	TRBV4-1	.	TGCGCCAGCAGCCAAGGCGGGATAACCCGGGCGACTAATGAAAAACTGTTTTTT	CASSQGGITRATNEKLFF
TRBJ2-7	.	TRBV7-9	TRBD2	TGTGCCAGCAGCTCGGTCCCCGGGACTACCAGAGGGGAGCAGTACTTC	CASSSVPGTTRGEQYF
TRBJ1-5	.	TRBV19	TRBD1	TGTGCCAGTAGTCCCGGGACAGGGGGATTCCAGCCCCAGCATTTT	CASSPGTGGFQPQHF
TRBJ2-5	.	TRBV30	TRBD1	TGTGCCTCGACAGGGGGCGGTGAGACCCAGTACTTC	CASTGGGETQYF
TRBJ1-1	few	TRBV28	.	TGTGCCAGCAACCCCCCAGGCCGTATGGAGGCTTTCTTT	CASNPPGRMEAFF
TRBJ1-2	.	TRBV6-5	.	TGTGCCAGCAGTTTACGGGCAGGGCGAAATGGCTACACCTTC	CASSLRAGRNGYTF
TRBJ1-5	.	TRBV28	TRBD1	TGTGCCAGCAGCCAGGGGGCCAGCAATCAGCCCCAGCATTTT	CASSQGASNQPQHF
TRBJ2-1	.	TRBV28	TRBD1	TGTGCCAGCAGTTTACCACAGGGGTATGAGCAGTTCTTC	CASSLPQGYEQFF
TRBJ2-7	.	TRBV2	TRBD1	TGTGCCAGCAGTTCGACAGGGGGCCCCTTCTCCTACGAGCAGTACTTC	CASSSTGGPFSYEQYF